The entry below gives a single T cell receptor beta chain sequence along with its context. Its antigen remains undetermined. No base quality values were provided; no much bigger clone lies one nucleotide off. The method was the immunoSEQ multiplex PCR assay. TCRdb's version of the immuneACCESS table is confined to in-frame rearrangements and falls short of the full clone set. An unresolved V gene accounts for under half of the shortfall where checked; the remainder is of unknown origin. The sample records about 87,000 clones, about 94% of which are singletons. Around 1.4% of the sample is taken by the ten largest. This sample is part of a study of T cell changes during pregnancy in multiple sclerosis (dated by TCRdb to about 2019). Regarding the complete study: The study examined how the T cell repertoire changed over the course of pregnancy in women with multiple sclerosis.

From the germline V gene, CDR1 is LGHNA and CDR2 is YNFKEQ. Trimmed from V: 0 bases; trimmed from J: 2 bases; junction bases lacking a gene match: 1. Counted from cysteine to phenylalanine, this CDR3 has 16 amino acids. CDR3 DNA is the only sequence kept; it has 48 bases, read in frame from the first base. Sequences were derived from peripheral blood, sampled in the third trimester of pregnancy. Recombination linked TRBV4-2 to TRBJ2-1, with 10 junctional bases fitting TRBD2. The TCR was taken from a female donor in good health, enrolled as a control in a pregnancy study. The CDR3 corresponds to CASSQETSGAYNEQFF. The DNA sequence is as follows: TGTGCCAGCAGCCAAGAAACTAGCGGGGCCTACAATGAGCAGTTCTTC.